These 3 T cell receptor beta chains were all obtained from the same sample, sequenced in a study of glioma-infiltrating T cells. TCR alpha and beta CDR3 regions were amplified from RNA using iRepertoire nested multiplex PCR. TCRdb re-called the multiplex PCR reads with MiXCR, one entry per CDR3 protein. Of over 15,000 distinct CDR3 sequences in the sample, roughly 60% were seen once. The sample comprised glioma tissue, nonneoplastic brain tissue, or PBMCs (not recorded which). All receptors come from a human donor with low-grade glioma or glioblastoma, undergoing nonglioma brain surgery, or in good health (not recorded which).

This chain links TRBV7-9 with TRBJ1-1; 7 bases are a match to TRBD1. Per germline, CDR1 SEHNR and CDR2 FQNEAQ (reference sequence). This CDR3 is built from 16 residues. With 4 bases clipped from V and 6 bases from J, the junction kept 14 bases outside the gene matches. DNA of the CDR3: TGTGCCAGCAGCTCAAACCCACAGGGGATTCTAGCTGAAGCTTTCTTT. Translated: CASSSNPQGILAEAFF.

About this clonotype itself: At one boundary the junction diverges from the germline segment, which might be a read error. The V gene is TRBV6-2 or TRBV6-3, the J gene TRBJ2-7, with unresolved D. This CDR3 is built from 11 residues. Germline CDR1 and CDR2: MNHEY and SVGEGT. The CDR3 sequence: CASSPFGEKYF. The CDR3 DNA follows: TGTGCCAGCAGCCCATTTGGCGAGAAGTACTTC.

To note about this clonotype: A read error may explain this, as a much larger clone is one base away. The rearrangement uses TRBV11-3 and TRBJ2-1, with TRBD2 identical over 9 bases. Germline V gives CDR1 SGHNT, CDR2 YENEEA. The CDR3 is made up of 16 amino acids. CDR3 sequence (DNA): TGTGCCAGCAGCTTAGTAGCGGGAGCCTCCTACAATGAGCAGTCCTTC. The encoded protein is CASSLVAGASYNEQSF.